The next 23 T cell receptor beta chains were all read from a single sample in a study of identical twins. TCRdb re-analysed the 5' RACE reads in MiXCR, keeping a single row per CDR3 protein. The data contain about 220,000 distinct CDR3 sequences, 6.5% of them singletons. The same specimen was also included in a second study, on T cells expressing NK-cell markers.

Sequenced: CD8+ T cells sorted from blood. These receptors all stem from a young woman in good health.

This clonotype has a handful of counts. The chain recombines TRBV10-3 with TRBJ2-3, with 9 bases identical to TRBD1. V was clipped by 10 bases and J by 5 bases; unmatched bases: 13. From germline, CDR1 is ENHRY and CDR2 SYGVKD. The CDR3 has 15 residues. The CDR3 loop reads CATGKDRGQGDTQYF. CDR3 DNA: TGTGCCACCGGAAAGGACAGGGGCCAGGGAGATACGCAGTATTTT.

The chain has TRBV11-2 and TRBJ2-7, with TRBD1 matching over 8 bases. This CDR3 is built from 14 residues. Looked up from germline, CDR1 is SGHAT and CDR2 is FQNNGV. Germline trimming cut 5 bases from V and 1 base from J; bases unmatched to any gene: 4. The CDR3 spells CASSTRDRSYEQYF. CDR3 nucleotide sequence: TGTGCCAGCAGCACCCGGGACAGGTCCTACGAGCAGTACTTC.

V usage is TRBV4-3 and J usage is TRBJ2-1; TRBD2 matches at 7 bases. After removal of 4 bases from V and 10 bases from J, the junction contained 10 bases not matched to a gene. Germline V lookup: CDR1 LGHNA, CDR2 YSLEER. This CDR3 is 14 amino acids long. CDR3 DNA: TGCGCCAGCAGCCCTGAGCGGGAACCGCGGGAGCAGTTCTTC. Translation: CASSPEREPREQFF.

V usage is TRBV19 and J usage is TRBJ2-7, with unresolved D. The V end was cut by 1 base, the J end by 0 bases, with 7 bases between. Germline V gives CDR1 LNHDA, CDR2 SQIVND (reference sequence). This CDR3 comprises 14 residues. CDR3 sequence (DNA): TGTGCCAGTAGTATAGCCGGTAACTCCTACGAGCAGTACTTC. Translation: CASSIAGNSYEQYF.

This clonotype was observed a few times. The V gene is TRBV7-6, the J gene TRBJ2-3; the D call may be TRBD1 or TRBD2 (5 bases each). Trimming took 1 base from V and 6 from J, leaving 20 bases between them. The germline gives CDR1 SGHVS, CDR2 FNYEAQ. This CDR3 contains 17 residues. The CDR3 reads CASSLGGTITSGDTQYF. The CDR3 nucleotides read TGTGCCAGCAGCTTAGGGGGGACGATTACTTCGGGGGATACGCAGTATTTT.

Here the CDR3 DNA reads TGTGCCAGCAGCTTGGGGCAGACCAACTACGAGCAGTACTTC. Its translation: CASSLGQTNYEQYF. V and J are TRBV5-6 and TRBJ2-7; D remains unclear. CDR1 SGHDT and CDR2 YYEEEE come from the germline V gene. There are 14 residues in the CDR3. The ends were cut back, 0 bases at V and 3 bases at J, with 10 bases in the middle.

The chain uses TRBV3-1 and TRBJ2-1; either TRBD1 or TRBD2 may supply D (5 bases each). Germline CDR1 is LGHDT and CDR2 is YNNKEL (reference sequence). The CDR3 length is 18 residues. V was clipped by 1 base and J by 3 bases, with 19 bases between them. CDR3 sequence: CASSQVYSGTTSYNEQFF. The CDR3 bases are TGTGCCAGCAGCCAAGTATATTCGGGGACCACAAGCTACAATGAGCAGTTCTTC.

The chain uses TRBV13 and TRBJ1-1; maybe TRBD1 (6 bases). V was pared by 6 bases and J by 5 bases, with 16 bases between. This CDR3 has 14 amino acids. Per germline, CDR1 PRHDT and CDR2 FYEKMQ (reference sequence). The CDR3 coding sequence is TGTGCCAGCAGGGAGGGGGGCCCGGGGACTGAAGCTTTCTTT. Encoded protein: CASREGGPGTEAFF.

This clonotype came up many times. The chain is built from TRBV7-8 and TRBJ2-1; 9 bases line up with TRBD2. Germline trimming cut 5 bases from V and 15 bases from J; bases unmatched to any gene: 14. This CDR3 has 14 residues. Germline loops: CDR1 SGHVS, CDR2 FQNEAQ. CDR3 sequence reads: CASSPGTSPIQGFF. In DNA, the CDR3 is TGTGCCAGCAGCCCCGGGACTAGCCCTATCCAGGGGTTCTTC.

This clonotype was observed a few times. The chain links TRBV5-8 to TRBJ2-7; D assignment may be TRBD1 or TRBD2 (5 bases each). V was cut by 0 bases and J by 1 base, with 17 bases left in between. This CDR3 has 17 amino acids. Germline CDR1 reads SGHTS; CDR2 reads YDEGEE. The chain's CDR3 is CASSLVVSGWESYEQYF. For the CDR3, the DNA is TGTGCCAGCAGCTTGGTCGTTTCAGGGTGGGAGTCCTACGAGCAGTACTTC.

This clonotype was observed many times. This chain connects TRBV3-1 to TRBJ2-7, with D unresolved. V was shortened by 1 base and J by 5 bases, with 6 bases between the two germline ends. Germline V gene sequence: CDR1 LGHDT, CDR2 YNNKEL (reference sequence). CDR3 size: 12 residues. CDR3 residues: CASSQVINEQYF. Here the CDR3 DNA reads TGTGCCAGCAGCCAAGTCATAAACGAGCAGTACTTC.

This clonotype was recorded at least ten times. This chain links TRBV12-3 or TRBV12-4 with TRBJ2-2; D call uncertain. V was cut by 10 bases and J by 2 bases, with 14 bases left in between. There are 14 residues in the CDR3. CDR3 DNA sequence: TGTGCCATCCAAGGCCAAAGAAACACCGGGGAGCTGTTTTTT. Translated: CAIQGQRNTGELFF.

This clonotype was seen ten or more times. The rearrangement joins TRBV10-3 to TRBJ2-3, with TRBD1 matching 9 bases. The V and J ends lost 9 bases and 4 bases, in that order; junction bases with no gene match: 8. The CDR3 extends over 14 amino acids. Germline V gene sequence: CDR1 ENHRY, CDR2 SYGVKD. The CDR3 protein is CAIGTGRASDTQYF. CDR3 sequence (DNA): TGTGCCATAGGGACAGGGAGAGCGTCAGATACGCAGTATTTT.

This clonotype was counted many times. The chain uses TRBV5-5 and TRBJ2-1, with D hard to call. The length of the CDR3 is 14 residues. Germline-derived CDR1 and CDR2 are SGHKS and YYEKEE (reference sequence). Trimming cost V 3 bases and J 7 bases, with 14 bases left between them. The CDR3 is CASSSALLPNEQFF. The CDR3 DNA reads TGTGCCAGCAGCTCGGCACTCCTCCCAAATGAGCAGTTCTTC.

This clonotype was recorded a few times. The chain employs TRBV19 and TRBJ2-3; 10 bases match TRBD2. Germline CDR1 is LNHDA and CDR2 is SQIVND (reference sequence). Trimming took 0 bases from V and 5 from J; bases not matched to a gene: 8. The CDR3 extends over 17 amino acids. CDR3 sequence reads: CASSIDGSGRSGDTQYF. In nucleotides, the CDR3 is TGTGCCAGTAGTATAGACGGTAGCGGGAGGTCGGGAGATACGCAGTATTTT.

The chain carries TRBV20-1 and TRBJ2-7; D perhaps matches TRBD1 (6 bases). The CDR3 extends over 15 amino acids. V was pared by 5 bases and J by 3 bases, with 20 bases between. CDR1 is DFQATT, CDR2 SNEGSKA, per germline (reference sequence). CDR3 nucleotide sequence: TGCAGTGCTCTGCAGGGGACCACACGGGGCTACGAGCAGTACTTC. Its protein product is CSALQGTTRGYEQYF.

Ten or more counts support this clonotype. This chain links TRBV20-1 with TRBJ2-1; maybe TRBD2 (5 bases). CDR1 is DFQATT and CDR2 is SNEGSKA in the germline V gene (reference sequence). The V end lost 0 bases, the J end lost 4 bases, and 13 bases lay between the germline ends. The CDR3 is made up of 15 amino acids. This chain's CDR3 is CSARDHTRDYNEQFF. The CDR3 nucleotides are TGCAGTGCTAGAGATCACACTAGAGATTACAATGAGCAGTTCTTC.

For this clonotype: A much larger clone lies one base from this, so it may be a read error. V and J are TRBV29-1 and TRBJ2-1; 7 bases are a match to TRBD2. The CDR3 loop spans 15 amino acids. Per germline, CDR1 SQVTM and CDR2 ANQGSEA. The CDR3, as DNA: TGCAGCGTTGAAGGAGTAGCGGGCGGGTACAATGTGCAGTTCTTC. Translating it yields CSVEGVAGGYNVQFF.

This clonotype showed up just a few times. The chain is built from TRBV6-5 and TRBJ2-1; D uncertain. The CDR3 loop spans 12 amino acids. CDR1 is MNHEY, CDR2 SVGAGI, per germline. V was clipped by 6 bases and J by 8 bases, with 11 bases between them. DNA of the CDR3: TGTGCCAGCAGCCATACCCGCCATGAGCAGTTCTTC. Protein product: CASSHTRHEQFF.

This rearrangement joins TRBV6-1 to TRBJ1-1; D gene unclear. The ends were cut back, 5 bases at V and 7 bases at J, with 14 bases in the middle. The germline CDR1 and CDR2 sequences are MNHNS and SASEGT. The CDR3 consists of 13 residues. In nucleotides, the CDR3 is TGTGCCAGCAGTCTCCACGAACTTGGTGAAGCTTTCTTT. It is translated as CASSLHELGEAFF.

This clonotype was counted ten times or more. The genes are TRBV2 and TRBJ1-5; tentative D call: TRBD1 (5 bases). The germline CDR1 and CDR2 sequences are SNHLY and FYNNEI. This CDR3 is 12 amino acids long. V was pared by 6 bases and J by 4 bases, with 7 bases between. Here the CDR3 DNA reads TGTGCCAGCAGGACAGCAAATCAGCCCCAGCATTTT. This translates into CASRTANQPQHF.

The chain has TRBV10-2 and TRBJ2-5; D is perhaps TRBD1 (6 bases). The CDR3 contains 16 residues. Germline V gene data show CDR1 as WSHSY and CDR2 as SAAADI. V gave up 2 bases and J gave up 1 base, with 14 bases separating them. CDR3 DNA sequence: TGCGCCAGCAGTGAGAGCCCCCCGGACAGCCAAGAGACCCAGTACTTC. This translates into CASSESPPDSQETQYF.

This clonotype came up a few times. This chain uses TRBV7-6 with TRBJ1-6; maybe TRBD1 (6 bases). CDR1 SGHVS and CDR2 FNYEAQ come from the germline V gene. The V and J ends lost 0 bases and 7 bases respectively, with 19 bases between them. This CDR3 comprises 18 residues. CDR3 sequence (DNA): TGTGCCAGCAGCTTAGCGAGAGTTCCTGGACAGTTGAATTCACCCCTCCACTTT. This gives the protein CASSLARVPGQLNSPLHF.